This TCR beta chain was recovered during a study of response to subunit inactivated influenza vaccine. Study results and limitations: The authors suggested that few new T cells are recruited per seasonal influenza vaccination.

V shed 6 bases and J shed 10 bases, with 17 bases lying between them. Germline CDR1 and CDR2: MNHEY and SMNVEV (reference sequence). The CDR3 runs 13 residues. One entry per CDR3 protein results from TCRdb running MiXCR on the RT-PCR reads. The repertoire has more than 250,000 distinct CDR3 sequences, less than 25% of them found once; the top ten carry roughly a tenth. Notes on this clonotype: Its antigen is not identified.

This chain joins TRBV27 and TRBJ2-3, with a weak D call TRBD1 (6 bases). This TCR came from a man between 50 and 75 years old who received an inactivated influenza vaccine. This specimen was PBMCs from blood, taken around 22 months after vaccination. CDR3 DNA: TGTGCCAGCAGATTCCGGGACACAATTCCGCAGTATTTT. This codes for CASRFRDTIPQYF.